The present entry profiles one T cell receptor (beta chain) with its context. The specificity of this receptor is unknown. No much larger clonotype is one base removed from it; base qualities were not supplied. This entry is derived from a study of OX40 agonist ivuxolimab in advanced cancers. Study-level background: Ivuxolimab, which targeted the costimulatory receptor OX40 (CD134), was an agonistic, fully human IgG2 monoclonal antibody. Intravenous ivuxolimab was administered to patients every 2 weeks at six dose levels: 0.01, 0.1, 0.3, 1.5, 3 and 10 mg/kg. Of the approximately 50 patients in dose escalation, about 20 had hepatocellular carcinoma, about 15 had melanoma, 9 had renal cell carcinoma and 9 had head and neck cancer. A male proportion of 70% to 90% and a mean age of approximately 58 years, ranging from roughly 23 to 80, were recorded for the dose-escalation cohort. Patients were allowed to have had prior anti-PD-1, anti-PD-L1 or anti-CTLA-4 therapy, and more than 30% of the dose-escalation patients had previously received checkpoint inhibitors. Partial responses occurred in three dose-escalation patients: two with cutaneous melanoma and one with hepatocellular carcinoma. Peripheral TCRbeta sequencing aimed to test whether ivuxolimab altered TCR sequence diversity and caused clonal T-cell expansion. The paper describes the monotherapy dose-escalation part (N of about 52 patients) of the phase I trial of ivuxolimab.

The trial excluded patients who had a history of autoimmune disease or were on systemic immunosuppression. Peripheral blood for TCR sequencing was drawn from every dose cohort at baseline, at cycle 4 day 1 and at cycle 7 day 1. The samples were drawn from a first-in-human, open-label, multicenter phase I dose-escalation trial of ivuxolimab. Adults with locally advanced or metastatic melanoma, renal cell carcinoma, hepatocellular carcinoma or head and neck squamous cell carcinoma were enrolled in the trial. Before TCR sequencing, CD4+ and CD8+ T cells were separately sorted from peripheral blood. Study-wide conclusions, independent of this receptor: In the 0.1-3.0 mg/kg groups, partial responders had among the lowest normalized peripheral clonal expansion, particularly in CD8+ T cells. On average, CD8+ T cells showed more expanded clones than CD4+ T cells after ivuxolimab. Which antigens the clonally expanded peripheral T cells were specific for was not determined. Low levels of normalized T-cell clonal expansion were also seen in some nonresponding patients. Clonal expansion of both CD4+ and CD8+ blood T cells was observed from baseline to week 6 at doses 0.1 to 3.0 mg/kg.

To sequence the TCRbeta CDR3 region, genomic DNA was isolated from the sorted cells. The immunoSEQ Assay was used for sequencing of TCRbeta CDR3 regions. TCRdb limited this immuneACCESS table to in-frame rearrangements with V and J called. A share of clones is missing; checked studies link under half to unresolved V genes, and the rest is unexplained. For this sample the table gives some 81,000 clones, of which 80% to 90% were detected only once. About 0.73% of the sample comes from the top ten. The clonotype comes from an adult with an advanced solid tumor such as melanoma, head and neck, liver or kidney cancer. Sequencing was performed on CD4+ or CD8+ T cells sorted from blood, taken in a trial of the OX40 agonist ivuxolimab.

Here the CDR3 is given as CASSIWKTNMNTEAFF. The DNA sequence is as follows: TGTGCCAGTAGTATATGGAAGACCAACATGAACACTGAAGCTTTCTTT. Rearrangement joined TRBV19 to TRBJ1-1; no D gene is confidently identified. The CDR1 and CDR2 encoded by the germline V gene (reference sequence) are LNHDA and SQIVND. V is shortened by 2 bases, J by 0 bases, and the region joining them spans 13 bases. Inclusive of the bounding cysteine and phenylalanine, the CDR3 is 16 residues long. The read is trimmed to its CDR3 DNA, 48 bases read in frame from base 1.